The rows below give T cell receptor beta chains drawn from one sample of a study of cytomegalovirus exposure and HLA in healthy donors. The protocol was immunoSEQ multiplex PCR, while the TCRdb copy is restricted to in-frame clones and leaves out a portion. Counted here are about 270,000 clones, around 86% occurring once; the ten biggest clones make up 3.5% to 4%. The specimen sequenced was PBMCs. The source is a man aged 35-49 years in good health and CMV-seropositive. CDR3s include the opening cysteine and the closing phenylalanine or tryptophan. The D gene is left open where the match is weak. Expanded clones are given a class, and other clones once, few, many or no size at all.

TGTGCCAGCAGCCAACGACAGGGGTCCAACGAGCAGTACTTC CASSQRQGSNEQYF NA TRBV11-2 TRBD1 TRBJ2-7
TGTGCCAGCCACCCAGGGGATGGCAATCAGCCCCAGCATTTT CASHPGDGNQPQHF NA TRBV18 NA TRBJ1-5
TGCAGCGTTGCCCCGGCGGGCAGCGGTGAGCAGTTCTTC CSVAPAGSGEQFF NA TRBV29-1 NA TRBJ2-1
TGTGCGGACACAAAGGCGAGGAACACTGAAGCTTTCTTT CADTKARNTEAFF NA TRBV6-1 NA TRBJ1-1
TGTGCCAGCTCACCAAGGCAGGGGGCCTCCTACGAGCAGTACTTC CASSPRQGASYEQYF NA TRBV18 TRBD1 TRBJ2-7
TGTGCCAGCAGTGATAGAACAGGCTGGAGCACAGATACGCAGTATTTT CASSDRTGWSTDTQYF NA TRBV6-1 NA TRBJ2-3
TGTGCCAGCAGTTTAGGTGGGCCAAGCTATGGCTACACCTTC CASSLGGPSYGYTF NA TRBV27 NA TRBJ1-2
TGTGCCAGCAGCTCCCCCGGGACAGGGAGCTACGAGCAGTACTTC CASSSPGTGSYEQYF NA TRBV27 TRBD1 TRBJ2-7
TGTGCCAGCAGTCGAAGACGGGGACAGGGGGCAGGGGAGCAGTACTTC CASSRRRGQGAGEQYF NA TRBV27 TRBD1 TRBJ2-7
TGCGCCAGCAGCTTGGACGCAGGAGGTGAAAAACTGTTTTTT CASSLDAGGEKLFF NA TRBV5-1 NA TRBJ1-4
TGCGCCAGCAGCCAAGGCACGTTCGGTAGCGGGAAGGTGTTCTTC CASSQGTFGSGKVFF NA TRBV4-1 TRBD2 TRBJ2-1
TGTGCCAGTAGTGTCCTTACAGGGGTCGGACAGCCCCAGCATTTT CASSVLTGVGQPQHF NA TRBV19 TRBD1 TRBJ1-5
TGTGCCACTACACCTGGGGGGGGAGAAGGCAATGAGCAGTTCTTC CATTPGGGEGNEQFF NA TRBV7-3 TRBD2 TRBJ2-1
TGTGCCAGCAGCGTAGACCTCTATAGCAATCAGCCCCAGCATTTT CASSVDLYSNQPQHF NA TRBV9 NA TRBJ1-5
TGCGCCAGCAGCGACAGGGGGAATGACGAGCAGTACTTC CASSDRGNDEQYF NA TRBV4-1 TRBD1 TRBJ2-7
TGTGCCAGCAGCTTCGTAGGGGGAAGGCAGTACTTC CASSFVGGRQYF NA TRBV7-8 NA TRBJ2-7
TGTGCCAGCAGTGATAACGCGGCGGGAACTAACAATGAGCAGTTCTTC CASSDNAAGTNNEQFF NA TRBV2 NA TRBJ2-1
TGTGCCAGCAGCTACGGGACCAGCGGGGCAGATACGCAGTATTTT CASSYGTSGADTQYF NA TRBV11-3 TRBD2 TRBJ2-3
TGTGCCAGCAGCCCAATTGGGACATTTACGAACACTGAAGCTTTCTTT CASSPIGTFTNTEAFF NA TRBV7-9 NA TRBJ1-1
TGTGCCAGACGACACCACGGGGAAGAGACCCAGTACTTC CARRHHGEETQYF NA TRBV2 NA TRBJ2-5
TGTGCCAGCTCACCACCGGGACAGGGAGGCTGGGCTTTCTTT CASSPPGQGGWAFF few TRBV18 TRBD1 TRBJ1-1
TGTGCCAGCAGGCCTGGGACTCTCACTGAAGCTTTCTTT CASRPGTLTEAFF NA TRBV28 NA TRBJ1-1
TGCGCCAGCAGGGGGGGGCAGGAGAATGGCTACACCTTC CASRGGQENGYTF few TRBV4-1 NA TRBJ1-2
TGTGCCAGCAGCTTGTCGGAGGGGGGGAGCAATCAGCCCCAGCATTTT CASSLSEGGSNQPQHF NA TRBV11-3 NA TRBJ1-5
TGTGCCAGTAGTATAGACGGAGGTGGTTACAATGAGCAGTTCTTC CASSIDGGGYNEQFF NA TRBV19 NA TRBJ2-1
TGCAGTGCCCTATCTGGAAACACCATATATTTT CSALSGNTIYF once TRBV20-1 NA TRBJ1-3
TGTGCCAGCAGCTTGAGGAGGGAATTACGGGCAGAGACCCAGTACTTC CASSLRRELRAETQYF NA TRBV5-4 NA TRBJ2-5
TGTGCCAGCAGCTTTCTGGGCTCAGGGAACACTGAAGCTTTCTTT CASSFLGSGNTEAFF NA TRBV5-8 NA TRBJ1-1
TGCGCCAGCAGCCAAGATGTCTCGACTAGCGGTTTTTACAATGAGCAGTTCTTC CASSQDVSTSGFYNEQFF NA TRBV4-3 TRBD2 TRBJ2-1
TGCGCCAGCAGCTTTGGACAGGGACAGCCCCAGCATTTT CASSFGQGQPQHF NA TRBV10-2 TRBD1 TRBJ1-5
TGTGCCAGCAGTTTCGGTGCAACTAATGAAAAACTGTTTTTT CASSFGATNEKLFF NA TRBV7-9 NA TRBJ1-4
TGCGCCAGCAGCCCCGAGGGACTGGATTGGCAGTTCTTC CASSPEGLDWQFF NA TRBV4-1 NA TRBJ2-1
TGTGCCAGCAGGGCTACAGGGAGCTCCTACGAGCAGTACTTC CASRATGSSYEQYF NA TRBV6-5 NA TRBJ2-7
TGTGCCAGCAGCTTAAGGGCTGCGAGCTCCTACGAGCAGTACTTC CASSLRAASSYEQYF NA TRBV7-3 NA TRBJ2-7
TGCGCCAGCAGCCAAGGTGCTAGCGGGAGCCCCGGGGAGCTGTTTTTT CASSQGASGSPGELFF NA TRBV4-3 TRBD2 TRBJ2-2
TGTGCCAGCAGCGGTGATAGCGGAACCTCTAGCACAGATACGCAGTATTTT CASSGDSGTSSTDTQYF NA TRBV9 NA TRBJ2-3
TGTGCTTCCTACGGAGCGGGTCCAAGGTACAATGAGCAGTTCTTC CASYGAGPRYNEQFF NA TRBV19 NA TRBJ2-1
TGCAGCGTAACTGACAGGGGAGAGCAGTACTTC CSVTDRGEQYF NA TRBV29-1 TRBD1 TRBJ2-7
TGTGCCAGCAGTGAACCCGGGACAGGCAATGAAAAACTGTTTTTT CASSEPGTGNEKLFF NA TRBV2 TRBD1 TRBJ1-4
TGTGCCACCTCGGGGCCGCGGGGGGTGAACACTGAAGCTTTCTTT CATSGPRGVNTEAFF NA TRBV15 NA TRBJ1-1
TGTGCCAGCAGGTCCGGGAACTACAATGAGCAGTTCTTC CASRSGNYNEQFF NA TRBV7-2 NA TRBJ2-1
TGTGCCAGCAGTTTGCCGAGGACTGGCGAGAACTACGAGCAGTACTTC CASSLPRTGENYEQYF NA TRBV28 NA TRBJ2-7
TGTGCCAGTAAGCGACAGTACTACGAGCAGTACTTC CASKRQYYEQYF NA TRBV19 NA TRBJ2-7
TGTGCCAGCAGCTCATTAGCGGGATACAATGAGCAGTTCTTC CASSSLAGYNEQFF NA TRBV7-3 TRBD2 TRBJ2-1
TGTGCCAGCAGTCCAATAATGAGTACCATGAACACTGAAGCTTTCTTT CASSPIMSTMNTEAFF NA TRBV2 NA TRBJ1-1
TGTGCCATCAGTAAGTCGGGACAGGGTTTAAACGAGCAGTACTTC CAISKSGQGLNEQYF NA TRBV10-3 TRBD1 TRBJ2-7
TGTGCCAGCAGCTCCGGGACTAGCGGGACCTACAATGAGCAGTTCTTC CASSSGTSGTYNEQFF NA TRBV5-4 TRBD2 TRBJ2-1
TGTGCCAGCAGCCCCTTGAGAGGCGGGGATACGCAGTATTTT CASSPLRGGDTQYF few TRBV11-3 NA TRBJ2-3
TGCGCCAGCAGCCAGAGACAGGGCCCGGATGAGCAGTTCTTC CASSQRQGPDEQFF NA TRBV4-1 TRBD1 TRBJ2-1
TGTGCCAGCTCACCACTCGGGGAAGGCGGCTACGAGCAGTACTTC CASSPLGEGGYEQYF NA TRBV18 NA TRBJ2-7